This TCR beta chain emerged from a study of cytomegalovirus exposure and HLA in healthy donors. PCR amplification relied on 60 Vbeta primers (plus 13 Jbeta primers). Only in-frame clones appear in the TCRdb table, and some are missing; sequencing was by immunoSEQ multiplex PCR. The sample contains approximately 190,000 clones, around 87% of which appear only once. The germline V gene has CDR1 LNHDA and CDR2 SQIVND (reference sequence). The CDR3 consists of 14 residues. Trimming left V 10 bases short and J 6 bases short, with 18 bases between. The TCR originated in a man aged 30 to 39 in good health and CMV-seronegative. Sequenced input: PBMCs. The gene calls are TRBV19 and TRBJ2-2; D is unresolved. The CDR3 is CATQTTPTAGELFF. The CDR3 DNA sequence: TGTGCCACCCAAACCACCCCAACGGCCGGGGAGCTGTTTTTT.